The T cell receptor (beta chain) under discussion was sequenced for a study of T cells in narcolepsy. The repertoire was sequenced with immunoSEQ multiplex PCR; TCRdb's copy has only in-frame clones and lacks some. The sample carries about 25,000 clones, around 85% recorded once. For this clone: Its antigen is unidentified.

Study-level findings and limits: Comparing one patient's CSF and blood CD4+ clonotypes highlighted HCRT- and TRIB2-specific autoreactive clonotypes. No autoreactive T cell clone sequences appeared in some memory CD4+ repertoires. Reportedly, autoreactive clonotypes were serially detected in patients' blood but not controls'.

This CDR3 comprises 16 residues. Germline V CDR1 and CDR2: SGHTA, FQGNSA. Between the trimmed V and J ends, which lost 1 base and 5 bases, there was a span of 14 bases. The clonotype originates from a human donor with narcolepsy. Sample: CD45RA- memory CD4+ T cells from PBMCs. The chain has TRBV7-2 and TRBJ2-2; the D is unclear. The CDR3 reads CASSLVSGRNTGELFF. The CDR3 coding sequence is TGTGCCAGCAGCTTAGTTAGTGGTCGGAATACCGGGGAGCTGTTTTTT.